This T cell receptor beta chain derives from a study of T-cell reconstitution after alpha-beta-depleted transplantation in children. Notes on the study in general: Reportedly, only several hundred clones from non-depleted graft cells drove alpha-beta T-cell counts at about two months.

Unique molecular identifiers were incorporated into the prepared TCRbeta library. MiXCR was run by TCRdb on the PCR reads, yielding one entry per CDR3 protein. The sample lists about 130,000 distinct CDR3 sequences, roughly 9.7% occurring once. On this clonotype: Its antigen remains unidentified.

This receptor was taken from a girl under three years old who had a stem cell transplant for combined immunodeficiency, so the T cells may come from the graft donor. The sample here was PBMCs, mostly from graft donor cells, taken 180 days after TCRalphabeta/CD19-depleted stem cell transplant.

The CDR3 loop is CASSNTEAFF. In DNA, the CDR3 is TGCGCCAGCAGCAACACTGAAGCTTTCTTT. V usage is TRBV5-1 and J usage is TRBJ1-1, with no clear D. This CDR3 contains 10 residues. V lost 4 bases and J 2 bases, leaving 0 bases between the germline ends. CDR1 is SGHRS, CDR2 YFSETQ, per germline.